This entry lists 21 T cell receptor beta chains sequenced from one sample in a study of blood T cell repertoires in COVID-19. Using immunoSEQ multiplex PCR, the repertoire was profiled, and TCRdb retains in-frame clones only, with some absent. The data hold about 220,000 clones, with 80% to 90% observed a single time. The sequencing sample was made of peripheral blood. The receptors here all came from a woman in her thirties or forties with active or convalescent COVID-19.

The chain joins TRBV5-6 to TRBJ2-3; 7 nucleotides line up with TRBD1. V dropped 4 bases and J dropped 6; count of bases not matched to a gene: 8. Germline CDR1 SGHDT, CDR2 YYEEEE. The CDR3 length is 14 residues. CDR3 protein: CASSPSTGSDTQYF. For the CDR3, the DNA is TGTGCCAGCAGCCCATCGACAGGGTCCGATACGCAGTATTTT.

The rearrangement links TRBV7-2 to TRBJ1-5, with 7 bases fitting TRBD1. Germline V CDR1 and CDR2: SGHTA, FQGNSA. V trimming: 0 bases; J trimming: 0 bases; junction bases outside the gene matches: 5. This CDR3 comprises 17 residues. The CDR3 nucleotides read TGTGCCAGCAGCTTAGCCAGAGGGGGCCATAGCAATCAGCCCCAGCATTTT. This codes for CASSLARGGHSNQPQHF.

V is TRBV7-8 and J is TRBJ2-5, with 9 bases matching TRBD2. Germline CDR1 reads SGHVS; CDR2 reads FQNEAQ. The length of the CDR3 is 16 residues. Unmatched junction bases numbered 6, after V lost 2 bases and J lost 2 bases. CDR3 bases: TGTGCCAGCAGCTTACTTCGGACTAGCGTTCAAGAGACCCAGTACTTC. It encodes CASSLLRTSVQETQYF.

The rearrangement uses TRBV7-9 and TRBJ1-2; D may be TRBD1 (6 bases). The CDR3 is 14 amino acids. V gave up 4 bases and J gave up 0 bases, with 9 bases separating them. Germline loops: CDR1 SEHNR, CDR2 FQNEAQ (reference sequence). CDR3 in amino acids: CASSSWDTNYGYTF. CDR3 bases: TGTGCCAGCAGCTCATGGGACACTAACTATGGCTACACCTTC. The full variable domain, in which reference TRBV7-9 and TRBJ1-2 provide the parts outside the CDR3, is DTGVSQNPRHKITKRGQNVTFRCDPISEHNRLYWYRQTLGQGPEFLTYFQNEAQLEKSRLLSDRFSAERPKGSFSTLEIQRTEQGDSAMYLCASSSWDTNYGYTFGSGTRLTVV.

J is TRBJ1-4 and V is TRBV19; TRBD1 matches at 9 bases. The CDR3 sequence is 16 residues long. V shed 5 bases and J 7 bases; nucleotides not matched to a gene: 11. Per the germline V gene, CDR1 is LNHDA and CDR2 is SQIVND (reference sequence). CDR3 sequence: CASSPTLTGGIEKLFF. CDR3 DNA sequence: TGTGCCAGTAGTCCAACTTTGACAGGGGGAATTGAAAAACTGTTTTTT.

The rearrangement links TRBV15 to TRBJ1-2; TRBD1 is a possible D gene (6 bases). CDR1 is LNHNV, CDR2 YYDKDF, per germline (reference sequence). This CDR3 is 14 amino acids long. V was shortened by 0 bases and J by 8 bases, with 13 bases between the two germline ends. The CDR3 nucleotides read TGTGCCACCAGCAGAGAGCACAGGGTTGGGGGCTACACCTTC. Translation: CATSREHRVGGYTF. Full variable domain (rest looked up from reference TRBV15 and TRBJ1-2): DAMVIQNPRYQVTQFGKPVTLSCSQTLNHNVMYWYQQKSSQAPKLLFHYYDKDFNNEADTPDNFQSRRPNTSFCFLDIRSPGLGDTAMYLCATSREHRVGGYTFGSGTRLTVV.

The chain couples TRBV27 to TRBJ2-1; D is uncertain. The V end lost 0 bases, the J end lost 6 bases, and 9 bases lay between the germline ends. CDR1 is MNHEY, CDR2 SMNVEV, per germline (reference sequence). The CDR3 sequence is 14 residues long. The CDR3 DNA reads TGTGCCAGCAGTTTATCCAGGCCCGGCAATGAGCAGTTCTTC. Translated: CASSLSRPGNEQFF.

The V and J genes are TRBV11-3 and TRBJ2-3; D perhaps matches TRBD2 (5 bases). The V gene lost 2 bases and the J gene lost 0 bases, with 24 bases spanning the gap. CDR1 and CDR2 from the germline V gene are SGHNT and YENEEA. This CDR3 contains 20 residues. The CDR3 loop is CASSLSERWARRKSTDTQYF. The CDR3 nucleotides read TGTGCCAGCAGCTTATCGGAAAGATGGGCACGGAGGAAGAGCACAGATACGCAGTATTTT.

This sequence joins TRBV6-5 and TRBJ1-6, with D possibly TRBD1 on 5 matching bases. The CDR3 extends over 14 amino acids. V lost 5 bases and J 5 bases, leaving 10 bases between the germline ends. Germline CDR1 and CDR2: MNHEY and SVGAGI. The CDR3 DNA follows: TGTGCCAGCAGTAGGGGCCCTGATAATTCACCCCTCCACTTT. It is translated as CASSRGPDNSPLHF.

The V gene is TRBV14, the J gene TRBJ2-1, with TRBD2 as a possible D gene (5 bases). Trimming shortened V by 1 base and J by 2 bases, and 12 bases separated the two germline ends. This CDR3 region has 16 residues. CDR1 and CDR2 (germline): SGHDN, FVKESK. The CDR3 DNA reads TGTGCCAGCAGCCAAGCGACCCCAGCGGCCTACAATGAGCAGTTCTTC. This gives the protein CASSQATPAAYNEQFF.

The J gene is TRBJ1-1, the V gene TRBV28; the D gene is possibly TRBD1 (5 bases). Between the trimmed V and J ends, which lost 6 bases and 5 bases, there was a span of 13 bases. The germline CDR1 and CDR2 sequences are MDHEN and SYDVKM. This CDR3 contains 13 residues. DNA for the CDR3: TGTGCCAGCAGGCGCGGGGCGGCTACTGAAGCTTTCTTT. It is translated as CASRRGAATEAFF.

This clone appeared a few times. The chain links TRBV11-3 to TRBJ1-6, with 7 bases lining up with TRBD1. V lost 5 bases and J lost 13; bases outside the gene matches: 8. Germline CDR1 is SGHNT and CDR2 is YENEEA. This CDR3 has 13 amino acids. The CDR3 sequence: CASSQGGDVPLHF. CDR3 coding DNA: TGTGCCAGCAGCCAGGGGGGCGATGTCCCCCTCCACTTT.

The genes are TRBV7-2 and TRBJ1-2, with TRBD1 identical over 9 bases. This CDR3 is built from 15 residues. After removal of 4 bases from V and 5 bases from J, the junction contained 8 bases not matched to a gene. CDR1 and CDR2 from the germline V gene are SGHTA and FQGNSA. The CDR3, as DNA: TGTGCCAGCAGCTCCGGGACAGGGCGTCTGTATGGCTACACCTTC. Its protein product is CASSSGTGRLYGYTF.

The chain has TRBV10-3 and TRBJ2-1, with no clear D. Deletions cut 2 bases from V and 0 bases from J, with 5 bases between. The germline gives CDR1 ENHRY, CDR2 SYGVKD. The CDR3 covers 14 residues. The CDR3 protein is CAISEASSYNEQFF. Here the CDR3 DNA reads TGTGCCATCAGTGAGGCTAGCTCCTACAATGAGCAGTTCTTC.

This chain uses TRBV9 with TRBJ1-2; tentatively, D is TRBD1 (5 bases). V was clipped by 0 bases and J by 2 bases, with 8 bases between them. CDR3 size: 14 residues. CDR1 SGDLS and CDR2 YYNGEE come from the germline V gene. CDR3 sequence (DNA): TGTGCCAGCAGCGTAGAGCGGGGGAACTATGGCTACACCTTC. Translation: CASSVERGNYGYTF.

The rearrangement uses TRBV7-3 and TRBJ2-2, with D maybe TRBD2 (6 bases). Trimming shortened V by 5 bases and J by 7 bases, and 14 bases separated the two germline ends. Germline V gives CDR1 SGHTA, CDR2 FQGTGA. The CDR3 has 14 amino acids. The CDR3 loop is CASSPAVAVGELFF. The CDR3 nucleotides read TGTGCCAGCAGCCCCGCAGTAGCGGTCGGGGAGCTGTTTTTT.

In the case of this clone: A read error may account for a junction end that differs from germline. The chain uses TRBV6-2 or TRBV6-3 and TRBJ1-5; TRBD1 agrees at 8 bases. The CDR3 has 16 amino acids. Germline V gene lookup returns CDR1 MNHEY and CDR2 SVGEGT. CDR3 amino acids: CVSSPGQVIGNQPQHF. The CDR3 DNA follows: TGTGTCAGCAGCCCGGGACAGGTAATCGGCAATCAGCCCCAGCATTTT.

CDR3 DNA sequence: TGCAGCGTTGATAGGAGTGGAGATACGCAGTATTTT. It translates to CSVDRSGDTQYF. The gene calls are TRBV29-1 and TRBJ2-3, with D unclear. The V end lost 3 bases, the J end lost 5 bases, and 9 bases lay between the germline ends. The CDR3 extends over 12 amino acids. Germline values: CDR1 SQVTM, CDR2 ANQGSEA.

This clone has just a few counts. The chain joins TRBV5-6 to TRBJ1-4; 8 bases fit TRBD1. The germline V gene has CDR1 SGHDT and CDR2 YYEEEE. V was pared by 3 bases and J by 8 bases, with 9 bases of the junction left unmatched. This CDR3 spans 15 amino acids. CDR3 in amino acids: CASSSSDREREKLFF. CDR3 DNA: TGTGCCAGCAGCTCGTCGGACAGGGAACGCGAAAAACTGTTTTTT.

This rearrangement joins TRBV28 to TRBJ1-2, with 7 nucleotides matching TRBD1. CDR1 and CDR2 (germline): MDHEN, SYDVKM. The CDR3 sequence is 16 residues long. V dropped 6 bases and J dropped 7; count of bases not matched to a gene: 17. The DNA of the CDR3 is TGTGCCAGCAGCCCAATGGCAGGGGGATTTACGGGTGGCTACACCTTC. Its translation: CASSPMAGGFTGGYTF.

The chain combines TRBV5-1 with TRBJ2-1; a weak D match, TRBD2 (6 bases). CDR1 SGHRS and CDR2 YFSETQ come from the germline V gene. Trimming stripped 3 bases from V and 7 bases from J, with 14 bases between. The CDR3 spans 14 residues. The CDR3 bases are TGCGCCAGCAGCTATACGGGAGCAGGTAATGAGCAGTTCTTC. Protein: CASSYTGAGNEQFF.